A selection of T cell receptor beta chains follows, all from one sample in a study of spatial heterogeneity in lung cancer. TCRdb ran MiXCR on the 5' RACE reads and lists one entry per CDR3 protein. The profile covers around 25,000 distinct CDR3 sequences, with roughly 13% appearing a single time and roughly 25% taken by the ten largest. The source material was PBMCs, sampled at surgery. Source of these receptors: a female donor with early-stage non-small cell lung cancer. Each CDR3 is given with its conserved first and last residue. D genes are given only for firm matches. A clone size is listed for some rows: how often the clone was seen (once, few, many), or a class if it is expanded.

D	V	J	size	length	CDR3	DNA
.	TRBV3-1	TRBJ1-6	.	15	CASSQDRGYNSPLHF	TGTGCCAGCAGCCAAGACAGGGGCTATAATTCACCCCTCCACTTT
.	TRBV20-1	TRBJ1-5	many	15	CSAETYGSANQPQHF	TGCAGTGCTGAGACCTACGGTTCCGCCAATCAGCCCCAGCATTTT
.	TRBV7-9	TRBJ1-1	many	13	CASSQRGGTEAFF	TGTGCCAGCAGCCAGCGCGGGGGGACTGAAGCTTTCTTT
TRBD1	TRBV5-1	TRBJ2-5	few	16	CASSLGGTGNQETQYF	TGCGCCAGCAGCTTGGGCGGGACAGGCAACCAAGAGACCCAGTACTTC
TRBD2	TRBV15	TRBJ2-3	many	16	CATSRDPAGSTDTQYF	TGTGCCACCAGCAGAGATCCAGCGGGGAGCACAGATACGCAGTATTTT
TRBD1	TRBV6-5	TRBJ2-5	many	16	CASSYRGPLYQETQYF	TGTGCCAGCAGTTACAGGGGGCCCCTGTACCAAGAGACCCAGTACTTC
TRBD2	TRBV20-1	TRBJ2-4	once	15	CSASNRGGFADIQYF	TGCAGTGCTTCCAATCGGGGGGGATTTGCGGACATTCAGTACTTC
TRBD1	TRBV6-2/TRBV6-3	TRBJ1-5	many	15	CASTGTGVVGQPQHF	TGTGCCAGCACCGGGACAGGGGTAGTTGGTCAGCCCCAGCATTTT
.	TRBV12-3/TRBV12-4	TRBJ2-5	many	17	CASSFNGDRKLQETQYF	TGTGCCAGCAGTTTCAATGGAGACAGAAAGCTTCAAGAGACCCAGTACTTC
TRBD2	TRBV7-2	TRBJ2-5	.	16	CASSRRTSGVKETQYF	TGTGCCAGCAGCCGCAGGACTAGCGGGGTTAAAGAGACCCAGTACTTC
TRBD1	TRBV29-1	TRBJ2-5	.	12	CSVDRGQKTQYF	TGCAGCGTTGACAGGGGGCAAAAGACCCAGTACTTC
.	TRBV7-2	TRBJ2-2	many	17	CASSFLGGFTDTGELFF	TGTGCCAGCAGCTTCTTAGGGGGATTTACGGACACCGGGGAGCTGTTTTTT
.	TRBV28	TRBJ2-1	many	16	CASRVGGLSSYNEQFF	TGTGCCAGCCGAGTGGGGGGCCTGAGCTCCTACAATGAGCAGTTCTTC
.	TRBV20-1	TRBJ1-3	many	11	CSAKGSNTIYF	TGCAGTGCTAAAGGCAGTAACACCATATATTTT
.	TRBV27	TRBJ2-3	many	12	CASSASTDTQYF	TGTGCCAGCAGTGCTAGCACAGATACGCAGTATTTT
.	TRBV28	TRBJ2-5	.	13	CASSGGELETQYF	TGTGCCAGCTCTGGAGGGGAGCTGGAGACCCAGTACTTC
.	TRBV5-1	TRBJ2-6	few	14	CASIQSSGANVLTF	TGCGCCAGCATACAGAGCTCTGGGGCCAACGTCCTGACTTTC
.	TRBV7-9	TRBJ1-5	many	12	CASSLPDQPQHF	TGTGCCAGCAGCTTACCTGATCAGCCCCAGCATTTT
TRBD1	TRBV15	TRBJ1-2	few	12	CATSTRTGGYTF	TGTGCCACCAGCACTCGGACAGGTGGCTACACCTTC
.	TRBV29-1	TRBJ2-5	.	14	CSVEAGQGIWAQYF	TGCAGCGTTGAAGCTGGCCAGGGGATTTGGGCCCAGTACTTC
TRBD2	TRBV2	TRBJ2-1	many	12	CASKGLAGGQFF	TGTGCCAGCAAAGGACTAGCGGGAGGGCAGTTCTTC
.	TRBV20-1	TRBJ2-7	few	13	CSAPTTSSYEQYF	TGCAGTGCCCCCACTACTAGCTCCTACGAGCAGTACTTC
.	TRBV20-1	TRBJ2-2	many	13	CSHRQLNTGELFF	TGCAGTCATAGGCAGCTGAACACCGGGGAGCTGTTTTTT
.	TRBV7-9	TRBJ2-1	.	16	CASSLRWPDSYNEQFF	TGTGCCAGCAGCTTAAGGTGGCCAGACAGTTACAATGAGCAGTTCTTC
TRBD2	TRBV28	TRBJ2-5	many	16	CASSLRTSGNQETQYF	TGTGCCAGCAGTTTACGGACTAGCGGGAACCAAGAGACCCAGTACTTC
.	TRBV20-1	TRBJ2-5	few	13	CSATTGPGETQYF	TGCAGTGCCACTACAGGGCCGGGGGAGACCCAGTACTTC
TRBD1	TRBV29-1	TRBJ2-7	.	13	CSVDLGQGYEQYF	TGCAGCGTTGACCTAGGACAGGGATACGAGCAGTACTTC
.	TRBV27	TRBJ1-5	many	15	CASSPVGRLNQPQHF	TGTGCCAGCAGTCCTGTCGGGCGTCTCAATCAGCCCCAGCATTTT
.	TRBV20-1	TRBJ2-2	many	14	CSARQQHNTGELFF	TGCAGTGCGAGACAGCAACACAACACCGGGGAGCTGTTTTTT
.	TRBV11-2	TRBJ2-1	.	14	CASSLVSSAGEQFF	TGTGCCAGCAGCTTAGTGTCGAGTGCTGGTGAGCAGTTCTTC
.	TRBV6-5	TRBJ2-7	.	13	CASSYGGSYEQYF	TGTGCCAGCAGTTACGGGGGGTCCTACGAGCAGTACTTC
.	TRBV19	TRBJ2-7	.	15	CASSIDARGIYEQYF	TGTGCCAGTAGTATAGATGCCAGGGGAATCTACGAGCAGTACTTC
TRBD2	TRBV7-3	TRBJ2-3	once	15	CASSPRTSSPDTQYF	TGTGCCAGCAGCCCAAGGACTAGCTCCCCAGATACGCAGTATTTT
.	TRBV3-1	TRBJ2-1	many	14	CASSRERQYNEQFF	TGTGCCAGCAGCCGCGAGCGACAGTACAATGAGCAGTTCTTC
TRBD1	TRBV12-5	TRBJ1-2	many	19	CASGLTTGGFIEGNYGYTF	TGTGCTAGTGGCCTTACCACAGGGGGGTTTATAGAAGGGAACTATGGCTACACCTTC
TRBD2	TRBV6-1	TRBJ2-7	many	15	CASSATSGSSGEQYF	TGTGCCAGCAGTGCGACTAGCGGGAGCTCGGGCGAGCAGTACTTC
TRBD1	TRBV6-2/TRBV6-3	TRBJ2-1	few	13	CASSYRDSGEQFF	TGTGCCAGCAGTTATAGGGACAGCGGTGAGCAGTTCTTC
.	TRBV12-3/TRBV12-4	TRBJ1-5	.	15	CASSFWATGVQPQHF	TGTGCCAGCAGTTTTTGGGCCACGGGGGTTCAGCCCCAGCATTTT
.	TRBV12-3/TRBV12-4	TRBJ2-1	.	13	CASSLGQGNEQFF	TGTGCCAGCAGTTTAGGGCAGGGAAATGAGCAGTTCTTC
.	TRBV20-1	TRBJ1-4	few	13	CSANGPNNEKLFF	TGCAGTGCTAACGGGCCCAATAATGAAAAACTGTTTTTT
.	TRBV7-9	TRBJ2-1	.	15	CASSSLTYVNNEQFF	TGTGCCAGCAGCTCCCTCACCTATGTAAACAATGAGCAGTTCTTC
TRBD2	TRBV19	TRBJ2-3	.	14	CASSSSGGEDTQYF	TGTGCCAGTAGTTCAAGCGGGGGGGAAGATACGCAGTATTTT
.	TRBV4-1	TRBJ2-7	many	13	CASSQGQRYEQYF	TGCGCCAGCAGCCAAGGACAGCGCTACGAGCAGTACTTC
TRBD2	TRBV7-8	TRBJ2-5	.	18	CASSERDSWAGSGETQYF	TGTGCCAGCAGCGAGCGGGACTCCTGGGCGGGGAGTGGAGAGACCCAGTACTTC
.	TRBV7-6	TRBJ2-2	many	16	CASSLDGDRVSGELFF	TGTGCCAGCAGCTTAGATGGGGATAGGGTATCCGGGGAGCTGTTTTTT
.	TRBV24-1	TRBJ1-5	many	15	CATSDLKESNQPQHF	TGTGCCACCAGTGATTTAAAAGAGAGCAATCAGCCCCAGCATTTT
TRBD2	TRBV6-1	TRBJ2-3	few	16	CASSSGLAASTDTQYF	TGTGCCAGCAGCTCCGGACTAGCGGCTAGCACAGATACGCAGTATTTT
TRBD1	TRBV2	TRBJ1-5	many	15	CASRTRQGGNQPQHF	TGTGCCAGCAGGACCCGACAGGGGGGCAATCAGCCCCAGCATTTT
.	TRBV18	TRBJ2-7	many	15	CASSPPTGTPYEQYF	TGTGCCAGCTCACCCCCAACAGGGACGCCTTACGAGCAGTACTTC
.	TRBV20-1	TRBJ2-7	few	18	CSARSPFSGGTRSYEQYF	TGCAGTGCTAGATCCCCCTTTTCGGGTGGTACGCGCTCCTACGAGCAGTACTTC
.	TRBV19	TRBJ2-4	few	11	CASATLGIQYF	TGTGCCAGTGCGACTTTGGGGATTCAGTACTTC
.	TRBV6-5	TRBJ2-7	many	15	CASSYTETGSYEQYF	TGTGCCAGCAGTTACACCGAGACAGGTTCCTACGAGCAGTACTTC
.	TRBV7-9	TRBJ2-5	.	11	CASEGLETQYF	TGTGCCAGCGAGGGGCTAGAGACCCAGTACTTC
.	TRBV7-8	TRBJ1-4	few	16	CASSLGSWTMGEKLFF	TGTGCCAGCAGCTTAGGTTCTTGGACTATGGGTGAAAAACTGTTTTTT
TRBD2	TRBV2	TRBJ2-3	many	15	CASRFLAGVADTQYF	TGTGCCAGCAGATTTCTAGCGGGAGTGGCAGATACGCAGTATTTT
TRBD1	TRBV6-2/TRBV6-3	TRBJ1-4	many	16	CASSDRQGTTNEKLFF	TGTGCCAGCAGCGACCGACAGGGTACAACTAATGAAAAACTGTTTTTT
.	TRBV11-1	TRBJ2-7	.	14	CASSSAREGTEQYF	TGTGCCAGCAGCTCAGCCAGGGAAGGGACCGAGCAGTACTTC